The sequence of this T cell receptor (beta chain) was determined in a study of blood T cells in healthy people across ages. Next came a second PCR, run for roughly 6 to 11 cycles, which used a sample-barcoded 5' primer along with a J-beta primer mix. TCRdb re-called the 5' RACE reads with MiXCR, one entry per CDR3 protein. The sample holds 900,000 to 950,000 distinct CDR3 sequences, about 27% seen once. The study, taken as a whole, reports: Estimated diversity, derived from one million T cells, was regarded as an underestimate. Aged donors had fewer naive CD4+ cells and lower diversity than long-lived donors.

Each sample used at least 6 million PBMCs. A remark on this clonotype: Its antigen is unidentified. A read error may explain this, as a much larger clone is one base away.

These data were also reused for a study on T cells of mothers and their children.

Sequenced: blood. This clonotype was obtained from a woman aged 40 to 50 in good health.

CDR3 coding DNA: TGTGCCAGCAGTTACGGCATACTAGCGAGGAAGGACAATGAGCAGTTCTTC. Its protein product is CASSYGILARKDNEQFF. The V gene is TRBV6-2 or TRBV6-3, the J gene TRBJ2-1; 7 bases match TRBD2. With V trimmed by 2 bases and J by 5 bases, 12 bases remained unmatched. The V gene's germline CDR1 is MNHEY and CDR2 SVGEGT. The CDR3 length is 17 residues.